The 23 T cell receptor beta chains below all came from one sample that was sequenced in a study of siplizumab effects on memory and regulatory T cells. Repertoires were generated with immunoSEQ multiplex PCR, while TCRdb's copy carries only in-frame clones and drops some. The sample contains about 97,000 clones, nearly 95% of which appear only once. The sequenced material came from non-Treg CD4+ T cells sorted from blood. The receptor source for this set is a human donor in good health.

The rearrangement links TRBV4-3 to TRBJ2-5; D may correspond to TRBD1 or TRBD2 (5 bases each). Germline CDR1 and CDR2: LGHNA and YSLEER. The CDR3 is made up of 14 amino acids. Trimming took off 4 bases at V and 7 bases at J, with 16 bases between the two ends. The CDR3 reads CASSPGLGEGTQYF. The CDR3 bases are TGCGCCAGCAGCCCAGGACTGGGGGAAGGGACCCAGTACTTC.

J is TRBJ2-2 and V is TRBV7-3; 11 bases agree with TRBD1. Unmatched junction bases numbered 8, after V lost 2 bases and J lost 6 bases. This CDR3 has 17 amino acids. Germline values: CDR1 SGHTA, CDR2 FQGTGA. The CDR3 is CASSLLGTGGSPGELFF. The CDR3 nucleotides read TGTGCCAGCAGCTTACTCGGGACAGGGGGTAGTCCCGGGGAGCTGTTTTTT.

This clone occurred once. V is TRBV5-4 and J is TRBJ2-7; the D is unclear. Germline V lookup: CDR1 SGHNT, CDR2 YYREEE (reference sequence). The CDR3 is made up of 14 amino acids. Trimming left V 3 bases short and J 5 bases short, with 15 bases between. The CDR3 DNA sequence: TGTGCCAGCAGCTACCAGGACCACGCTCACGAGCAGTACTTC. It specifies CASSYQDHAHEQYF.

The V gene is TRBV30, the J gene TRBJ1-4, with 8 bases lining up with TRBD1. The CDR3 covers 13 residues. Germline values: CDR1 GTSNPN, CDR2 SVGIG (reference sequence). Trimming removed 3 bases from V and 5 bases from J; junction bases left unmatched: 2. CDR3 in amino acids: CAWRRTGNEKLFF. The CDR3 bases are TGTGCCTGGAGGCGGACAGGGAATGAAAAACTGTTTTTT. Supplemented by reference TRBV30 and TRBJ1-4, the full variable domain reads SQTIHQWPATLVQPVGSPLSLECTVEGTSNPNLYWYRQAAGRGLQLLFYSVGIGQISSEVPQNLSASRPQDRQFILSSKKLLLSDSGFYLCAWRRTGNEKLFFGSGTQLSVL.

CDR3 coding DNA: TGTGCCAGCAGCTTAGATGCCGGACAGGGTTACGAGCAGTACTTC. Translating it yields CASSLDAGQGYEQYF. The chain employs TRBV11-3 and TRBJ2-7; 8 positions agree with TRBD1. Per the germline V gene, CDR1 is SGHNT and CDR2 is YENEEA. The junction had 5 bases not matched to a gene; V was cut back by 0 bases and J by 4 bases. The CDR3 sequence is 15 residues long. Complete variable domain (other parts from reference TRBV11-3 and TRBJ2-7): EAGVVQSPRYKIIEKKQPVAFWCNPISGHNTLYWYLQNLGQGPELLIRYENEEAVDDSQLPKDRFSAERLKGVDSTLKIQPAELGDSAVYLCASSLDAGQGYEQYFGPGTRLTVT.

V is TRBV25-1 and J is TRBJ1-2; 7 positions agree with TRBD1. This CDR3 has 13 residues. Germline-derived CDR1 and CDR2 are MGHDK and SYGVNS. Trimming removed 4 bases from V and 4 bases from J; junction bases left unmatched: 3. Here the CDR3 DNA reads TGTGCCAGCAGTGGAGGGACAGTCTATGGCTACACCTTC. Translating gives CASSGGTVYGYTF.

This rearrangement joins TRBV7-9 to TRBJ1-4; TRBD1 aligns across 7 bases. CDR3 length equals 15 residues. J gave up 5 bases and V 5 bases, and 8 bases lay outside the gene matches. Germline V CDR1 and CDR2: SEHNR, FQNEAQ (reference sequence). Here the CDR3 DNA reads TGTGCCAGCAGCCTGAGACAGGGAGCCAATGAAAAACTGTTTTTT. This codes for CASSLRQGANEKLFF.

This rearrangement joins TRBV29-1 to TRBJ2-3; 9 nucleotides agree with TRBD2. This CDR3 has 13 residues. Germline values: CDR1 SQVTM, CDR2 ANQGSEA. Trimming took 3 bases from V and 5 from J; bases not matched to a gene: 3. CDR3 nucleotide sequence: TGCAGCGTTGATCGCGGGAGGGAAGATACGCAGTATTTT. This codes for CSVDRGREDTQYF.

This rearrangement joins TRBV4-2 to TRBJ2-5, with D unclear. The CDR3 length is 15 residues. Trimming shortened V by 3 bases and J by 2 bases, and 13 bases separated the two germline ends. The germline V gene encodes CDR1 LGHNA and CDR2 YNFKEQ. DNA of the CDR3: TGTGCCAGCAGCCATCTCCGGGCCGTACAAGAGACCCAGTACTTC. It yields the protein CASSHLRAVQETQYF.

This chain joins TRBV11-3 and TRBJ2-1; D may be TRBD2 (5 bases). CDR3 length equals 12 residues. V was pared by 5 bases and J by 8 bases, with 10 bases between. The germline gives CDR1 SGHNT, CDR2 YENEEA. CDR3 sequence reads: CASSPGGYEQFF. CDR3 DNA sequence: TGTGCCAGCAGCCCCGGAGGATATGAGCAGTTCTTC.

The gene calls are TRBV19 and TRBJ1-5; no reliable D call. The germline CDR1 and CDR2 sequences are LNHDA and SQIVND (reference sequence). Trimming left V 0 bases short and J 0 bases short, with 6 bases between. The CDR3 has 15 amino acids. CDR3 DNA sequence: TGTGCCAGTAGTATAGAACCCTATAGCAATCAGCCCCAGCATTTT. It translates to CASSIEPYSNQPQHF.

The chain has TRBV2 and TRBJ2-5; 11 bases align to TRBD2. The CDR3 totals 17 residues. CDR1 is SNHLY and CDR2 is FYNNEI in the germline V gene. Trimming at V came to 6 bases and at J to 5 bases, leaving 14 bases not matched to a gene. The CDR3 loop is CASSRRLAGGGGETQYF. The CDR3 nucleotides read TGTGCCAGCAGCCGAAGGCTAGCGGGAGGAGGTGGGGAGACCCAGTACTTC.

The chain combines TRBV14 with TRBJ2-1; 8 nucleotides line up with TRBD2. CDR3 length: 16 residues. Germline-derived CDR1 and CDR2 are SGHDN and FVKESK. V shed 5 bases, J shed 3 bases, and the junction held 9 bases outside the gene matches. The CDR3 here is CASSEWLAGLYNEQFF. The CDR3, as DNA: TGTGCCAGCAGCGAATGGCTAGCGGGCCTCTACAATGAGCAGTTCTTC.

V is TRBV29-1 and J is TRBJ2-7, with TRBD1 matching 7 bases. The CDR3 sequence is 12 residues long. CDR1 SQVTM and CDR2 ANQGSEA come from the germline V gene. Trimming cost V 6 bases and J 7 bases; bases outside gene matches: 9. The CDR3 sequence: CSVRQGTGEQYF. The CDR3 coding sequence is TGCAGCGTCCGACAGGGAACGGGTGAGCAGTACTTC.

The chain employs TRBV28 and TRBJ2-1; TRBD2 matches 9 bases. This CDR3 is built from 16 residues. V dropped 5 bases and J dropped 5; count of bases not matched to a gene: 10. Looked up from germline, CDR1 is MDHEN and CDR2 is SYDVKM. The CDR3 protein is CASSPSGTSHNNEQFF. The CDR3 DNA sequence: TGTGCCAGCAGTCCCTCCGGGACTAGCCATAACAATGAGCAGTTCTTC.

The CDR3 protein is CASSRTANYGYTF. In DNA, the CDR3 is TGTGCCAGCAGCCGGACAGCTAACTATGGCTACACCTTC. The V gene is TRBV4-2, the J gene TRBJ1-2, with a weak D call TRBD1 (6 bases). V dropped 4 bases and J dropped 0 bases, with 6 bases sitting between them. Germline CDR1 LGHNA, CDR2 YNFKEQ. This CDR3 contains 13 residues.

The rearrangement links TRBV6-1 to TRBJ1-1, with D possibly TRBD1 on 5 matching bases. From germline, CDR1 is MNHNS and CDR2 SASEGT. This CDR3 comprises 16 residues. V was clipped by 2 bases and J by 3 bases, with 16 bases between them. CDR3 residues: CASSELFKGRDTEAFF. CDR3 nucleotides: TGTGCCAGCAGTGAATTGTTCAAGGGGAGGGACACTGAAGCTTTCTTT.

The chain employs TRBV15 and TRBJ2-7; D unclear. The germline V gene has CDR1 LNHNV and CDR2 YYDKDF (reference sequence). The CDR3 is made up of 13 amino acids. The V and J ends lost 1 base and 5 bases respectively, with 9 bases between them. The CDR3 protein is CATSRVGQNEQYF. CDR3 bases: TGTGCCACCAGCAGAGTTGGGCAGAACGAGCAGTACTTC.

The genes are TRBV5-5 and TRBJ2-2; D is unresolved. Trimming cost V 0 bases and J 6 bases, with 12 bases left between them. The CDR3 covers 15 residues. Per germline, CDR1 SGHKS and CDR2 YYEKEE (reference sequence). The CDR3 DNA sequence: TGTGCCAGCAGCTTGGACGCAACTCGGGCCGGGGAGCTGTTTTTT. It encodes CASSLDATRAGELFF.

The V and J genes are TRBV2 and TRBJ1-1; D is possibly TRBD1 (5 bases). This CDR3 comprises 13 residues. Trimming left V 7 bases short and J 6 bases short, with 15 bases between. Germline V gene sequence: CDR1 SNHLY, CDR2 FYNNEI. The CDR3 DNA follows: TGTGCCAGCAAATGGTACCAACAGGCTGAAGCTTTCTTT. The encoded protein is CASKWYQQAEAFF.

This chain joins TRBV19 and TRBJ2-7; TRBD1 matches 12 bases. The CDR3 is made up of 17 amino acids. Germline CDR1 is LNHDA and CDR2 is SQIVND (reference sequence). V was pared by 5 bases and J by 3 bases, with 11 bases of the junction left unmatched. In DNA, the CDR3 is TGTGCCAGTAGTCTTATTATTGGGACAGGGGGCTTCTACGAGCAGTACTTC. Its translation is CASSLIIGTGGFYEQYF.

The J gene is TRBJ2-5, the V gene TRBV19; TRBD2 agrees at 8 bases. Unmatched junction bases numbered 14, after V lost 3 bases and J lost 5 bases. Germline V gene sequence: CDR1 LNHDA, CDR2 SQIVND (reference sequence). The CDR3 runs 17 residues. CDR3 nucleotides: TGTGCCAGTAGTATCCTCGGGTCGGAGCGGGAGAAGGAGACCCAGTACTTC. It translates to CASSILGSEREKETQYF.

The chain uses TRBV19 and TRBJ1-4; D is unresolved. The V end was cut by 3 bases, the J end by 5 bases, with 19 bases between. CDR3 length equals 17 residues. CDR1 LNHDA and CDR2 SQIVND come from the germline V gene (reference sequence). CDR3 sequence: CASSMPRAEGGNEKLFF. The CDR3 nucleotides are TGTGCCAGTAGTATGCCCAGAGCGGAGGGTGGAAATGAAAAACTGTTTTTT.